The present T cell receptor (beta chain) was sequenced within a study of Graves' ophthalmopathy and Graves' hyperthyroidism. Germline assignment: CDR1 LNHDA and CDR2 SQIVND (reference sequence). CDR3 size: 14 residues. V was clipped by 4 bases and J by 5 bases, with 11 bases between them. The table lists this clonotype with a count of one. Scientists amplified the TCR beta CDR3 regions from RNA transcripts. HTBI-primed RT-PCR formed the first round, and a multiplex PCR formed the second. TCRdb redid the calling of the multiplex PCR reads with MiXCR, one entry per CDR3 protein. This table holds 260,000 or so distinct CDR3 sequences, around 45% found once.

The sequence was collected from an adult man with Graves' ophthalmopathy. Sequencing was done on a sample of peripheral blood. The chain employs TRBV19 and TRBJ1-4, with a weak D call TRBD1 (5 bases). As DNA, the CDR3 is TGTGCCAGTAGTAGCGGACGGGGGAATGAAAAACTGTTTTTT. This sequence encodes CASSSGRGNEKLFF.